One sample yielded the 3 T cell receptor beta chains listed below, sequenced in a study of PD-1 blockade in classical Hodgkin lymphoma. Generated by immunoSEQ multiplex PCR, the TCRdb table keeps only in-frame clones and is missing some. The sample has some 52,000 clones; approximately 86% are singletons. Stated time point: cycle 4 day 1 (C4D1), after more than five weeks of nivolumab. Every patient experienced relapse after autologous stem cell transplantation, and brentuximab vedotin exposure varied. The sequences come from peripheral blood mononuclear cells (PBMCs), collected before the fourth cycle of nivolumab. The source is a human donor with classical Hodgkin lymphoma.

The genes are TRBV29-1 and TRBJ2-1, with a weak D call TRBD2 (6 bases). V was shortened by 6 bases and J by 0 bases, with 15 bases between the two germline ends. The CDR3 is made up of 15 amino acids. Germline-derived CDR1 and CDR2 are SQVTM and ANQGSEA. CDR3 loop: CSVGGTDRSYNEQFF. CDR3 bases: TGCAGCGTCGGCGGGACGGACCGCTCCTACAATGAGCAGTTCTTC.

The chain employs TRBV4-1 and TRBJ2-1, with TRBD2 matching over 11 bases. This CDR3 contains 15 residues. CDR1 MGHRA and CDR2 YSYEKL come from the germline V gene. The V segment lost 6 bases and the J segment 5 bases; nucleotides outside the gene matches: 6. The CDR3 protein is CASRGYSGGDNEQFF. DNA of the CDR3: TGCGCCAGCAGGGGATATAGCGGGGGGGACAATGAGCAGTTCTTC.

The genes are TRBV5-1 and TRBJ1-4; D unresolved. V shed 6 bases and J shed 6 bases, with 18 bases lying between them. CDR3 size: 15 residues. Germline V gene lookup returns CDR1 SGHRS and CDR2 YFSETQ. The CDR3 loop is CASTLQPGLDEKLFF. DNA of the CDR3: TGCGCCAGCACCCTTCAGCCAGGATTAGATGAAAAACTGTTTTTT.